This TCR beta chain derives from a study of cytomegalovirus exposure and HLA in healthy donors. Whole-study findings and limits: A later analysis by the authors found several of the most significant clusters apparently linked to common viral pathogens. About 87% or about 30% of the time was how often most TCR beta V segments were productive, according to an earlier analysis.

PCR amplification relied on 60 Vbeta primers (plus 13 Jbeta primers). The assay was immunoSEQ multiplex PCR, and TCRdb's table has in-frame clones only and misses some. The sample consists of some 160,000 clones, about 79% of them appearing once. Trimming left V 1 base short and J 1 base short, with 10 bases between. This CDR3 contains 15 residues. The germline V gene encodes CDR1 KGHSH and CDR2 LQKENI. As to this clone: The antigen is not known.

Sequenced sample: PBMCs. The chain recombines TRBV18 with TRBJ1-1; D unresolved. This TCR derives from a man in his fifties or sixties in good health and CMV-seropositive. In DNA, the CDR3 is TGTGCCAGCTCACCACAGCGGGTCGGGAACACTGAAGCTTTCTTT. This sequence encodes CASSPQRVGNTEAFF.